The source of this T cell receptor beta chain is a study of response to subunit inactivated influenza vaccine. From the RT-PCR reads, TCRdb called clonotypes with MiXCR, one entry per CDR3 protein. This repertoire shows over 650,000 distinct CDR3 sequences, about 18% found once; its top ten account for roughly 11%. Germline lookup yields CDR1 SEHNR and CDR2 FQNEAQ (reference sequence). The CDR3 loop spans 14 amino acids. V lost 1 base to trimming and J lost 0 bases, with 7 bases between them. General study findings and limits: T cells newly recruited by each seasonal influenza vaccination are few, the authors suggested.

Worth noting for this clonotype: Its antigen is not known.

Here the sequenced sample was PBMCs from blood, taken approximately 5 days after vaccination. The V and J genes are TRBV7-9 and TRBJ2-7; D is ambiguous. This receptor was taken from a man aged 45-60 years who received an inactivated influenza vaccine. The CDR3 protein is CASSLDPVSYEQYF. CDR3 DNA: TGTGCCAGCAGCTTAGATCCAGTCTCCTACGAGCAGTACTTC.